A selection of T cell receptor beta chains follows, all from one sample in a study of cytomegalovirus exposure and HLA in healthy donors. The data were produced by immunoSEQ multiplex PCR, yet TCRdb's version contains in-frame clones alone and is incomplete. The repertoire consists of 150,000 or so clones, with 86% occurring once and the leading ten covering 20% to 25%. Sample: PBMCs. The receptor source for this set is a man in his late teens or twenties in good health and CMV-seropositive. The CDR3 runs from the conserved cysteine through the conserved F or W. The D gene is left open where the match is weak. Rows may omit the clone size; those that give it use once, few, many or a size class.

length	D	V	size	J	DNA	CDR3
17	TRBD1	TRBV29-1	NA	TRBJ2-6	TGCAGCGTTGAAGGCAGGACAGGGTCTCCTGGGGCCAACGTCCTGACTTTC	CSVEGRTGSPGANVLTF
17	TRBD2	TRBV11-1	NA	TRBJ2-7	TGTGCCAGCAGCCGAGAACTGGCGGGGGGGAGCCCCTACGAGCAGTACTTC	CASSRELAGGSPYEQYF
11	TRBD2	TRBV27	NA	TRBJ2-5	TGTGCCAGCAGTTTTAGTGGGACTACCTACTTC	CASSFSGTTYF
15	NA	TRBV30	NA	TRBJ1-2	TGTGCCTGGAGTCCGGCGGGGGGCGCCAGGGGTGGCTACACCTTC	CAWSPAGGARGGYTF
18	NA	TRBV21-1	once	TRBJ2-3	TGTGCCAGCAGCAAAGGTAGTAGCGGGGGGGCCCTGGGTGATACGCAGTATTTT	CASSKGSSGGALGDTQYF
16	TRBD1	TRBV9	NA	TRBJ2-6	TGTGCCAGCAGCAGGGGACAGGGGGCTGGGGCCAACGTCCTGACTTTC	CASSRGQGAGANVLTF
15	NA	TRBV18	few	TRBJ1-6	TGTGCCAGCTCACCAACAGCAGGGGTGAATTCACCCCTCCACTTT	CASSPTAGVNSPLHF
12	NA	TRBV30	NA	TRBJ1-2	TGTGCCTGGAGTGTACTGCGGCGTGGCTACACCTTC	CAWSVLRRGYTF
14	TRBD1	TRBV7-9	NA	TRBJ2-7	TGTGCCAGCAGCTTGGGACAGGGTTTGGACGAGCAGTACTTC	CASSLGQGLDEQYF
15	NA	TRBV19	NA	TRBJ1-1	TGTGCCAGTAGTACCCACGGGGGGGCGAACACTGAAGCTTTCTTT	CASSTHGGANTEAFF
15	TRBD2	TRBV7-2	NA	TRBJ2-1	TGTGCCAGCAGCCGCCAACTTCACCTTAGCGGGACTTGGGTCTTC	CASSRQLHLSGTWVF
12	NA	TRBV10-3	NA	TRBJ2-7	TGTGCCATCAGTGAGTTAGAGGCGCAGCAGTACTTC	CAISELEAQQYF
16	NA	TRBV7-2	NA	TRBJ1-3	TGTGCCAGCAGCTTAGATCGGGGGGGCCCTGGAAACACCATATATTTT	CASSLDRGGPGNTIYF
15	TRBD1	TRBV6-5	NA	TRBJ2-7	TGTGCCAGCAGTCGCGGGACAGGGGGGAAGTACGAGCAGTACTTC	CASSRGTGGKYEQYF
13	NA	TRBV7-6	NA	TRBJ1-2	TGTGCCAGCAGCAAACAGGGAATCTATGGCTACACCTTC	CASSKQGIYGYTF
13	TRBD1	TRBV10-3	few	TRBJ1-2	TGTGCCATCAGGGGACAGGGGGCTGGTGGCTACACCTTC	CAIRGQGAGGYTF
16	NA	TRBV7-6	NA	TRBJ2-3	TGTGCCAGCAGCTTAGGGTACCGTGGGCGCGCAGATACGCAGTATTTT	CASSLGYRGRADTQYF
15	TRBD2	TRBV19	NA	TRBJ2-3	TGTGCCAGTAGTATACCGGGACTAGAAGCCGATACGCAGTATTTT	CASSIPGLEADTQYF
15	TRBD1	TRBV18	few	TRBJ2-7	TGTGCCAGCTCACCCGGCCAGGGACAGCCCTACGAGCAGTACTTC	CASSPGQGQPYEQYF
17	TRBD1	TRBV7-2	NA	TRBJ1-6	TGTGCCAGCAGCTCAGAACCCCAGGGGGCGACGAATTCACCCCTCCACTTT	CASSSEPQGATNSPLHF
15	TRBD1	TRBV6-5	NA	TRBJ2-1	TGTGCCAGCAGTTACGGGACAGGTCCGTACAATGAGCAGTTCTTC	CASSYGTGPYNEQFF
16	NA	TRBV7-2	NA	TRBJ1-6	TGTGCCAGCAGCTCTGCGACAGCTTCGACCTTTAGGGCCCTCCACTTT	CASSSATASTFRALHF
15	NA	TRBV13	NA	TRBJ2-3	TGTGCCAGCAGCCTATCGGGATTCGCCACAGATACGCAGTATTTT	CASSLSGFATDTQYF
18	TRBD1	TRBV9	NA	TRBJ1-3	TGTGCCAGCAGCGTAGCAGTGGGACAGGTTGTCTCTGGAAACACCATATATTTT	CASSVAVGQVVSGNTIYF
15	NA	TRBV5-1	NA	TRBJ2-7	TGCGCCAGCAGCTTAGCAGGAGGGGATGGGAACGAGCAGTACTTC	CASSLAGGDGNEQYF
16	TRBD1	TRBV28	NA	TRBJ1-3	TGTGCCAGCAGATCATACAGGGGACTCTCTGGAAACACCATATATTTT	CASRSYRGLSGNTIYF
15	TRBD1	TRBV6-4	NA	TRBJ2-2	TGTGCCAGCAGCGGGGACAGGGGGTGGACCGGGGAGCTGTTTTTT	CASSGDRGWTGELFF
17	TRBD1	TRBV7-9	NA	TRBJ1-2	TGTGCCAGCAGCGGGGGACAGGCGGAAACCTCTAACTATGGCTACACCTTC	CASSGGQAETSNYGYTF